The 5 T cell receptor beta chains given below trace back to one sample, sequenced in a study of blood T cell repertoires in COVID-19. The protocol was immunoSEQ multiplex PCR, while the TCRdb copy is restricted to in-frame clones and leaves out a portion. The data contain 230,000 or so clones, 90% of them seen just once; the ten biggest clones take up under 2.5%. Input material: peripheral blood. The receptors come from a woman aged 55-70 years with COVID-19, enrolled during active disease.

V and J are TRBV5-1 and TRBJ1-6; 7 nucleotides match TRBD1. Germline CDR1 and CDR2: SGHRS and YFSETQ. This CDR3 is 15 amino acids long. J lost 6 bases, V lost 2 bases, and 5 bases had no gene match. CDR3 DNA: TGCGCCAGCAGCTTAGAAGCAGGGGGTAATTCACCCCTCCACTTT. This sequence encodes CASSLEAGGNSPLHF.

For this clone: Other DNA variants within this sample encode the same CDR3. The chain uses TRBV7-2 and TRBJ1-1; D uncertain. The V end was cut by 5 bases, the J end by 1 base, with 11 bases between. This CDR3 contains 14 residues. Germline loops: CDR1 SGHTA, CDR2 FQGNSA. The CDR3 DNA is TGTGCCAGCAGCCTCCAAGGGAGGAACACTGAAGCTTTCTTT. This gives the protein CASSLQGRNTEAFF. Full variable domain (missing parts from reference TRBV7-2 and TRBJ1-1): GAGVSQSPSNKVTEKGKDVELRCDPISGHTALYWYRQSLGQGLEFLIYFQGNSAPDKSGLPSDRFSAERTGGSVSTLTIQRTQQEDSAVYLCASSLQGRNTEAFFGQGTRLTVV.

The chain is built from TRBV7-2 and TRBJ2-7, with 10 positions matching TRBD1. Germline CDR1 and CDR2: SGHTA and FQGNSA. Trimming cost V 5 bases and J 5 bases; bases outside gene matches: 9. The CDR3 has 15 amino acids. For the CDR3, the DNA is TGTGCCAGCAGCCCAATGGGACAGGGGTTCCACGAGCAGTACTTC. Its protein product is CASSPMGQGFHEQYF.

This rearrangement joins TRBV2 to TRBJ1-5, with a tentative D call TRBD1 (5 bases). V gave up 6 bases and J gave up 9 bases, with 12 bases separating them. Per germline, CDR1 SNHLY and CDR2 FYNNEI. The CDR3 covers 12 residues. The CDR3 coding sequence is TGTGCCAGCAGCCCAGCGGGGGGGCCCCAGCATTTT. The encoded protein is CASSPAGGPQHF.

This chain connects TRBV5-1 to TRBJ2-5; D gene ambiguous. The CDR3 extends over 11 amino acids. Trimming took off 5 bases at V and 4 bases at J, with 6 bases between the two ends. Germline CDR1 reads SGHRS; CDR2 reads YFSETQ. Here the CDR3 reads CASSSGETQYF. The CDR3 DNA reads as TGCGCCAGCAGTAGTGGAGAGACCCAGTACTTC.